This TCR beta chain was sequenced during a study of molecular identifiers for immune sequencing clone quantification. Previously published methods and listed TCR primers were used for the bulk TCR libraries. TCRdb itself ran the PCR reads through MiXCR, one entry per CDR3 protein. The profile shows under 650,000 distinct CDR3 sequences, about 20% of them singletons. There are many counts of this clonotype. The clonotype comes from a human donor in good health. Some libraries in this study had Jurkat cell RNA spiked in. The sequencing input was naive CD8+ T cells from blood, with Jurkat cell RNA spiked in. Regarding subset: FACS-sorted CD8+CD4-CCR7+CD45RA+ naive T cells.

CDR3 sequence reads: CASSHAGSPDKTQYF. The DNA of the CDR3 is TGTGCCAGCAGCCACGCCGGAAGTCCAGACAAGACCCAGTACTTC. This chain joins TRBV12-3 or TRBV12-4 and TRBJ2-5; D not certain. Trimming took off 6 bases at V and 6 bases at J, with 20 bases between the two ends. This CDR3 is 15 amino acids long.